A selection of T cell receptor beta chains follows, all from one sample in a study of response to subunit inactivated influenza vaccine. MiXCR, applied by TCRdb to the RT-PCR reads, yields one record per CDR3 protein. This sample yields 450,000 to 500,000 distinct CDR3 sequences, of which approximately 11% are seen a single time; 12% belongs to the top ten. Sequenced here: PBMCs from blood, sampled 35 to 45 days after vaccination. The source is a man between 45 and 60 years old who received an inactivated influenza vaccine. Both conserved end residues are part of each CDR3. The order of the fields is V gene, clone size, J gene, D gene, CDR3 protein, CDR3 DNA. A D gene is named only where the DNA matches it firmly. Clone size, where shown, is once, few, many, or a class for clones that have expanded.

TRBV3-1	NA	TRBJ2-4	NA	CASSQVGFLAKNIQYF	TGTGCCAGCAGCCAAGTAGGTTTTTTAGCCAAAAACATTCAGTACTTC
TRBV7-8	few	TRBJ2-5	NA	CASSEGAKNQETQYF	TGTGCCAGCAGCGAAGGGGCCAAGAACCAAGAGACCCAGTACTTC
TRBV4-3	NA	TRBJ2-4	TRBD1	CASSQVGQGASIQYF	TGCGCCAGCAGCCAAGTTGGGCAGGGGGCCAGCATTCAGTACTTC
TRBV7-9	few	TRBJ2-2	NA	CASSLGSKTGELFF	TGTGCCAGCAGCTTAGGTTCCAAGACCGGGGAGCTGTTTTTT
TRBV7-9	many	TRBJ2-5	TRBD2	CASSLEAGGPETQYF	TGTGCCAGCAGCTTAGAGGCGGGGGGGCCGGAGACCCAGTACTTC
TRBV7-9	NA	TRBJ2-3	NA	CASSLEFLRDGDTQYF	TGTGCCAGCAGCTTAGAGTTCTTGCGGGATGGAGATACGCAGTATTTT
TRBV28	NA	TRBJ2-4	TRBD1	CASSLGDRGQNIQYF	TGTGCCAGCAGTCTCGGGGACAGGGGACAAAACATTCAGTACTTC
TRBV10-3	few	TRBJ2-7	NA	CAISEVAQTSWQYF	TGTGCCATCAGTGAAGTAGCCCAGACGTCATGGCAGTACTTC
TRBV10-2	many	TRBJ1-1	NA	CASSESSRTEAFF	TGCGCCAGCAGTGAGTCGAGTCGAACTGAAGCTTTCTTT
TRBV4-3	few	TRBJ2-2	NA	CASSQERGVPGELFF	TGCGCCAGCAGCCAAGAACGCGGGGTCCCCGGGGAGCTGTTTTTT
TRBV10-3	few	TRBJ2-5	NA	CAISESVKGEGTQYF	TGTGCCATCAGTGAGTCGGTAAAGGGAGAAGGGACCCAGTACTTC
TRBV18	few	TRBJ2-7	TRBD1	CASSPRDRATYEQYF	TGTGCCAGCTCACCACGGGACAGGGCGACCTACGAGCAGTACTTC
TRBV12-3/TRBV12-4	NA	TRBJ1-5	NA	CASSLARYSNQPQHF	TGTGCCAGCAGTTTGGCGCGTTATAGCAATCAGCCCCAGCATTTT
TRBV5-6	NA	TRBJ2-5	TRBD1	CASSLQNRGRFETQYF	TGTGCCAGCAGCTTGCAAAACAGGGGGCGCTTTGAGACCCAGTACTTC
TRBV7-8	few	TRBJ2-7	TRBD1	CASSVRTGERPYEQYF	TGTGCCAGCAGCGTAAGGACAGGGGAAAGGCCCTACGAGCAGTACTTC
TRBV9	NA	TRBJ2-2	NA	CASSVGVGTGELFF	TGTGCCAGCAGCGTAGGGGTCGGCACCGGGGAGCTGTTTTTT
TRBV20-1	few	TRBJ1-4	NA	CSAEYRELNGEKLFF	TGCAGTGCAGAATACAGGGAATTGAATGGTGAAAAACTGTTTTTT
TRBV6-2/TRBV6-3	NA	TRBJ2-3	NA	CASSLRRTDTQYF	TGTGCCAGCAGTCTGAGGCGCACAGATACGCAGTATTTT
TRBV5-1	many	TRBJ2-1	TRBD2	CASSLFLAENNEQFF	TGCGCCAGCAGCTTGTTTCTAGCGGAGAACAATGAGCAGTTCTTC
TRBV7-2	few	TRBJ2-7	NA	CASSPVGTAAYEQYF	TGTGCCAGCAGCCCTGTAGGGACGGCAGCCTACGAGCAGTACTTC
TRBV5-1	few	TRBJ2-2	NA	CASSVNRVIRGAGELFF	TGCGCCAGCAGCGTTAACAGGGTCATCCGTGGAGCCGGGGAGCTGTTTTTT
TRBV20-1	NA	TRBJ2-5	TRBD2	CSANQLAGQETQYF	TGCAGTGCAAACCAACTAGCGGGCCAAGAGACCCAGTACTTC